The clone carrying this T cell receptor beta chain was recorded a few times. Trimming cost V 4 bases and J 9 bases; bases outside gene matches: 12. This CDR3 has 15 residues. Germline V CDR1 and CDR2: SNHLY, FYNNEI. This sample is part of a study of T cell responses to AZD1222 COVID-19 vaccine. Some clones are missing from TCRdb's copy, which holds only in-frame ones; the method was immunoSEQ multiplex PCR. The sample contains about 270,000 clones, about 94% of which appear only once. The source is an adult who received the AZD1222 COVID-19 vaccine. The material sequenced was peripheral blood, taken 28 days after the second AZD1222 dose. The chain combines TRBV2 with TRBJ2-1, with 7 positions matching TRBD1. The CDR3 nucleotides read TGTGCCAGCAGTGGACAGGGTCTTCTAACGGGTGAGCAGTTCTTC. Protein sequence: CASSGQGLLTGEQFF. Full variable domain (outside the CDR3, taken from reference TRBV2 and TRBJ2-1): EPEVTQTPSHQVTQMGQEVILRCVPISNHLYFYWYRQILGQKVEFLVSFYNNEISEKSEIFDDQFSVERPDGSNFTLKIRSTKLEDSAMYFCASSGQGLLTGEQFFGPGTRLTVL.